This TCR beta chain was captured in a study of blood T cell repertoires in COVID-19. The overall study: Researchers got acute and convalescent COVID-19 samples from the United States, Italy and Spain. The cDNA or gDNA used as material had been derived from T cells, B-cell-depleted T cells, or PBMCs.

Original methodology: From reference gene primer amplification, estimates of nucleated cell counts were derived. The method was immunoSEQ multiplex PCR; TCRdb's version includes in-frame clones alone and lacks a portion of them. That table gives V, J and clone size, and the DNA gave D and trimming. The table has approximately 200,000 clones, roughly 90% seen once. With 0 bases clipped from V and 7 bases from J, the junction kept 5 bases outside the gene matches. Germline V gene lookup returns CDR1 LGHDT and CDR2 YNNKEL (reference sequence). The CDR3 spans 15 residues. The gene calls are TRBV3-1 (or the pseudogene TRBV3-2) and TRBJ2-1, with 8 bases identical to TRBD2. The sequencing input was peripheral blood. The sequence derives from a woman between 50 and 59 years old with acute or convalescent COVID-19. The CDR3 nucleotides read TGTGCCAGCAGCCAAGATACCCGGGAGGGGAATGAGCAGTTCTTC. As protein: CASSQDTREGNEQFF.